This is a list of T cell receptor beta chains from one sample in a study of blood T cells in healthy people across ages. TCRdb fed the 5' RACE reads into MiXCR, producing one record per CDR3 protein. The sample records 1.5 million to 2 million distinct CDR3 sequences, less than 50% being singletons. Specimen: blood. Every receptor here comes from a woman in her forties in good health. Both conserved end residues are part of each CDR3. Fields, in order: J gene, clone size, D gene, V gene, CDR3 DNA, CDR3 protein. D genes are given only for firm matches. Clone size is given for some rows only: seen once, a few or many times, or a class if the clone is expanded.

>TRBJ2-3|NA|NA|TRBV7-9
TGTGCCAGCAGCCTCCGGGCCACTGGCACAGATACGCAGTATTTT
CASSLRATGTDTQYF
>TRBJ2-7|NA|NA|TRBV6-5
TGTGCCAGCAGTTACGGTGGTTACTCCTACGAGCAGTACTTC
CASSYGGYSYEQYF
>TRBJ2-3|NA|NA|TRBV27
TGTACCAGCAGTCCTAACATACCGGGCCCCAAGTCAAATACGCAGTATTTT
CTSSPNIPGPKSNTQYF
>TRBJ1-2|NA|NA|TRBV28
TGTGCCAGCCGTCGGGGGAATACCGAGAACTACACCTTC
CASRRGNTENYTF
>TRBJ2-5|few|NA|TRBV20-1
TGCAGTGCTAGGGGGCGGGTGGGGGAGACCCAGTACTTC
CSARGRVGETQYF
>TRBJ2-3|NA|NA|TRBV2
TGTGCCAGCAGTGAGGCAGCAAGACCCCAGTATTTT
CASSEAARPQYF
>TRBJ2-3|few|NA|TRBV12-5
TGTGCTAGTGGCAGGGCTGGCACAGATACGCAGTATTTT
CASGRAGTDTQYF
>TRBJ2-3|many|NA|TRBV19
TGTGCCAGCAGCTCCGGTACGGTCACAGATACGCAGTATTTT
CASSSGTVTDTQYF
>TRBJ2-7|medium-sized|TRBD2|TRBV29-1
TGCAGTCTAATTAGCGGGGGGGATGCCGAGCAGTACTTC
CSLISGGDAEQYF
>TRBJ2-7|few|NA|TRBV4-3
TGCGCCAGCAGCCAAGACCCGGACCTCCCTGGCAACGAGCAGTACTTC
CASSQDPDLPGNEQYF
>TRBJ2-4|few|NA|TRBV11-2
TGTGCCAGCAGCTTAGAAGGAATAGGAGCCAAAAACATTCAGTACTTC
CASSLEGIGAKNIQYF
>TRBJ2-7|few|NA|TRBV5-1
TGCGCCAGCAGCTTGGATTGGGGCGGCTACGAGCAGTACTTC
CASSLDWGGYEQYF
>TRBJ2-1|NA|NA|TRBV11-1
TGTGCCAGCAGCGATTTGGTCTACAATGAGCAGTTCTTC
CASSDLVYNEQFF
>TRBJ2-3|NA|NA|TRBV4-1
TGCGCCAGCAGCCAAGAAGGGGCCCCGGGCCTAGATCCAGATACGCAGTATTTT
CASSQEGAPGLDPDTQYF
>TRBJ2-3|NA|TRBD2|TRBV9
TGTGCCAGCAGCCCTCGGACTAGCGGGATACGTCCGCAGTATTTT
CASSPRTSGIRPQYF
>TRBJ2-3|NA|NA|TRBV7-2
TGTGCCAGCTCCAGGACCGGGCGCGGGCAGTATTTT
CASSRTGRGQYF
>TRBJ2-7|many|NA|TRBV29-1
TGCAGCGCCGAGTCGGGCACCTCCTACGAGCAGTACTTC
CSAESGTSYEQYF
>TRBJ2-1|NA|NA|TRBV6-5
TGTGCCAGCAAGCACCTGGAGGAGCGGTTCTTC
CASKHLEERFF
>TRBJ2-3|NA|TRBD2|TRBV28
TGTGCCAGCAGTCGACTAGCGGGGGGGCGGGACACAGATACGCAGTATTTT
CASSRLAGGRDTDTQYF
>TRBJ2-3|NA|NA|TRBV7-9
TGTGCCAGCACCTCTTCGTGGGGGCGGGCAGGAGATACGCAGTATTTT
CASTSSWGRAGDTQYF
>TRBJ1-4|few|NA|TRBV4-3
TGCGCCAGCAGCCCGCTTTTGAATGAAAAACTGTTTTTT
CASSPLLNEKLFF
>TRBJ2-7|NA|NA|TRBV6-2/TRBV6-3
TGTGCCAGCATTTACTGGACGGGTACCTACGAGCAGTACTTC
CASIYWTGTYEQYF
>TRBJ2-3|few|NA|TRBV7-2
TGTGCCAGCAGCTTAGCGCCGGGGTCAGATACGCAGTATTTT
CASSLAPGSDTQYF
>TRBJ2-3|NA|TRBD1|TRBV3-1
TGTGCCAGCACAGGGGGCTATACGCAGTATTTT
CASTGGYTQYF
>TRBJ2-5|NA|TRBD1|TRBV2
TGTGCCAGCGGCCGGGACAGGGGAAACGGCGAGACCCAGTACTTC
CASGRDRGNGETQYF
>TRBJ1-2|NA|NA|TRBV6-5
TGTGCCAGCAGCCCCGCGGTCCCGAGGACCTATGGCTACACCTTC
CASSPAVPRTYGYTF
>TRBJ2-5|few|TRBD1|TRBV29-1
TGCAGCGTTGCAGGGGACAGGGGGAGAGAGACCCAGTACTTC
CSVAGDRGRETQYF
>TRBJ2-3|few|TRBD1|TRBV27
TGTGCCAGCAGTGGGAGGACAGGGATACCAGATACGCAGTATTTT
CASSGRTGIPDTQYF
>TRBJ2-2|once|NA|TRBV4-2
TGTGCCAGCAGCCAAGGGGCCAGTCTCAACACCGGGGAGCTGTTTTTT
CASSQGASLNTGELFF
>TRBJ2-3|NA|NA|TRBV5-1
TGCGCCAGCAGCCCCCCCTTAGATAGTCCAGATACGCAGTATTTT
CASSPPLDSPDTQYF
>TRBJ2-5|few|NA|TRBV24-1
TGTGCCACCAGTGATTTGAGTTCGACAGAAAAACAAGAGACCCAGTACTTC
CATSDLSSTEKQETQYF
>TRBJ2-5|NA|TRBD2|TRBV27
TGTGCCAGCAGTTTATGGGCTAGCGGGGGCCCAGTCCAAGAGACCCAGTACTTC
CASSLWASGGPVQETQYF
>TRBJ2-1|few|TRBD2|TRBV29-1
TGCAGCGCCCAGACGGGAGGGGGCTCCTACAATGAGCAGTTCTTC
CSAQTGGGSYNEQFF
>TRBJ2-7|few|NA|TRBV20-1
TGCAGTGCTAGACCAGGATACTCCTACGAGCAGTACTTC
CSARPGYSYEQYF
>TRBJ2-1|NA|TRBD1|TRBV10-3
TGTGCCATCAGGGATACCGGGACAGGAAGCAATGAGCAGTTCTTC
CAIRDTGTGSNEQFF
>TRBJ2-6|NA|TRBD1|TRBV7-8
TGTGCCAGCAGCTTAGCGCCAGGGGGCGCCAGGGCCAACGTCCTGACTTTC
CASSLAPGGARANVLTF
>TRBJ1-1|once|TRBD1|TRBV5-1
TGCGCCAGCAGCGGGCAAACAACAGGGGGCCTCGCTGAAGCTTTCTTT
CASSGQTTGGLAEAFF
>TRBJ2-7|NA|NA|TRBV5-5
TGTGCCAGCAGCCGGGAGGGGGCGGACGAGCAGTACTTC
CASSREGADEQYF
>TRBJ1-2|NA|TRBD1|TRBV27
TGTGCCAGCAGTTCGACAGGGAAGCCCTTTGGCTACACCTTC
CASSSTGKPFGYTF
>TRBJ1-6|NA|NA|TRBV7-2
TGTGCCAGCAGTATACAGGGCGCCGGAAAGTACTCACCCCTCCACTTT
CASSIQGAGKYSPLHF
>TRBJ2-5|NA|NA|TRBV7-9
TGTGCCTGCAGCTCTGGACAGTACCAAGAGACCCAGTACTTC
CACSSGQYQETQYF
>TRBJ1-2|few|TRBD1|TRBV20-1
TGCAGTGCTGACAGGGAGCGATCTGGCGACTATGGCTACACCTTC
CSADRERSGDYGYTF
>TRBJ1-2|NA|TRBD1|TRBV6-1
TGTGCCAGCAATCCCAACTCTTATCGGGTGACAGGGAACTATGGCTACACCTTC
CASNPNSYRVTGNYGYTF
>TRBJ2-1|few|TRBD2|TRBV29-1
TGCAGCGTTGAGGGACTAGCGGGGACCTACAATGAGCAGTTCTTC
CSVEGLAGTYNEQFF
>TRBJ2-1|NA|TRBD1|TRBV7-2
TGTGCCAGCAGCTGGGAAAGGACAGGGGGGCTGGTAAATGAGCAGTTCTTC
CASSWERTGGLVNEQFF
>TRBJ2-7|NA|NA|TRBV4-3
TGCGCCAGCAGCCAAGATAGCAGGGCCGCCAGGTACGAGCAGTACTTC
CASSQDSRAARYEQYF
>TRBJ1-1|once|NA|TRBV7-3
TGTGCCAGCAGCTCGGGGGGGGGAGTTGGCACTGAAGCTTTCTTT
CASSSGGGVGTEAFF
>TRBJ1-5|NA|TRBD1|TRBV28
TGTGCCAGCAGCCCATCAGGACAGGGCAGTAACAATCAGCCCCAGCATTTT
CASSPSGQGSNNQPQHF
>TRBJ2-3|NA|NA|TRBV9
TGTGCCAGCAGCGTAGTGCAGACTAGCACAGATACGCAGTATTTT
CASSVVQTSTDTQYF
>TRBJ1-2|NA|NA|TRBV29-1
TGCAGCGTCAGACTTGCCCGGGACGCCCACTATGGCTACACCTTC
CSVRLARDAHYGYTF
>TRBJ1-5|NA|NA|TRBV20-1
TGCAGTGCTAGAGGGGCTGGAGGGGCTCGTTTAGGCAATCAGCCCCAGCATTTT
CSARGAGGARLGNQPQHF